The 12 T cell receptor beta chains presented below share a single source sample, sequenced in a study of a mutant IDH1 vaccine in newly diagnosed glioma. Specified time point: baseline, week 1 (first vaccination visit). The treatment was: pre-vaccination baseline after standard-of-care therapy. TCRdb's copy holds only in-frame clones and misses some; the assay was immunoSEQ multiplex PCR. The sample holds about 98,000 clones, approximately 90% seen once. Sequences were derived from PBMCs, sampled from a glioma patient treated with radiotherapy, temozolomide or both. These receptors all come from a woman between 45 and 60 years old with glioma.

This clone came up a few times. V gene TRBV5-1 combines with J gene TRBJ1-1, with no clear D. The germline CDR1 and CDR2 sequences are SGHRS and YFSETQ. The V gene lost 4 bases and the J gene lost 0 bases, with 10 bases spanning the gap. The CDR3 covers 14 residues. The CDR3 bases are TGCGCCAGCAGCCCGACGGGGTTGAACACTGAAGCTTTCTTT. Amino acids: CASSPTGLNTEAFF.

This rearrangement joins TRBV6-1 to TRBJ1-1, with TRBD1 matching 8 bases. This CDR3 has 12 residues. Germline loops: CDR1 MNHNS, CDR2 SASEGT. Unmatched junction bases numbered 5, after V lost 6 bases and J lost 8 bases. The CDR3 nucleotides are TGTGCCAGCAGCCGCGGACAGGGAGAAGCTTTCTTT. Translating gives CASSRGQGEAFF.

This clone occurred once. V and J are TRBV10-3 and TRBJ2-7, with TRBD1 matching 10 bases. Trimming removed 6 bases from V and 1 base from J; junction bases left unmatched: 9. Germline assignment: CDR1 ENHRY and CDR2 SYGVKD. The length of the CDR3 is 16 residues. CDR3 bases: TGTGCCATCAGCGGATCCCGGGACAGGGGATCCTACGAGCAGTACTTC. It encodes CAISGSRDRGSYEQYF.

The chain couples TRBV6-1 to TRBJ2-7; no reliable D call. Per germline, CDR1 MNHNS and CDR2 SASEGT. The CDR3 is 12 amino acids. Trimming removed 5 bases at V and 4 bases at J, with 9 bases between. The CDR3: CASSPGPYEQYF. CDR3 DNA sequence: TGTGCCAGCAGTCCAGGACCTTACGAGCAGTACTTC.

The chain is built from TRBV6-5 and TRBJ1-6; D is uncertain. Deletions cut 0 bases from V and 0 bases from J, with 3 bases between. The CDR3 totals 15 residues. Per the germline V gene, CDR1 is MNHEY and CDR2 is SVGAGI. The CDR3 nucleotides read TGTGCCAGCAGTTACTCAAGCTCCTATAATTCACCCCTCCACTTT. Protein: CASSYSSSYNSPLHF.

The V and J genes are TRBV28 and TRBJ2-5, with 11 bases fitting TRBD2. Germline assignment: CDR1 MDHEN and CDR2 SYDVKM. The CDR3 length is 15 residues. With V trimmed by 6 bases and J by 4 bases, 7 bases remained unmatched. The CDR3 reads CASSETGTSGETQYF. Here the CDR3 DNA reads TGTGCCAGCAGCGAGACCGGGACTAGCGGAGAGACCCAGTACTTC.

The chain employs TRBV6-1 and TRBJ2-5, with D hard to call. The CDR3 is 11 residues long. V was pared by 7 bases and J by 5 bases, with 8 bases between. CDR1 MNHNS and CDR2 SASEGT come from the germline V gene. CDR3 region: CASMVGETQYF. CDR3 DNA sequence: TGTGCCAGCATGGTCGGGGAGACCCAGTACTTC.

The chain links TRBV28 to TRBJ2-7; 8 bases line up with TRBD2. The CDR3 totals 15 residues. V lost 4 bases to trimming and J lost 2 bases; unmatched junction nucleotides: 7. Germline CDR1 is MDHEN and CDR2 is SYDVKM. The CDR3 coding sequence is TGTGCCAGCAGTTCCCCTAGCGGGCCTACCTACGAGCAGTACTTC. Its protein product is CASSSPSGPTYEQYF.

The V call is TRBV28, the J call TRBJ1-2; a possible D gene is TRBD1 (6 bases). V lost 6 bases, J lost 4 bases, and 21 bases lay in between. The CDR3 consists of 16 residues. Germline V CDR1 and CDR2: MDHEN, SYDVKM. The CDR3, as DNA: TGTGCCAGCAGCCAAAGGGGGGGATCGGGACGCTATGGCTACACCTTC. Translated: CASSQRGGSGRYGYTF.

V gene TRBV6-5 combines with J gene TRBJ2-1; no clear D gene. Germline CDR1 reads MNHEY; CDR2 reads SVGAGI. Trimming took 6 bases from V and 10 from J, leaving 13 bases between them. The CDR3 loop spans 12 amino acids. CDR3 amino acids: CASSHSSGEQFF. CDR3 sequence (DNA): TGTGCCAGCAGCCATAGCTCGGGCGAGCAGTTCTTC.

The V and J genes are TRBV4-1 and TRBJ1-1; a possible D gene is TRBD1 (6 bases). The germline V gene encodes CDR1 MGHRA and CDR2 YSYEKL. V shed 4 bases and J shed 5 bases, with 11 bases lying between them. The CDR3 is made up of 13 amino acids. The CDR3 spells CASSLNTGTEAFF. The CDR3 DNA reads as TGCGCCAGCAGCCTAAATACAGGGACTGAAGCTTTCTTT.

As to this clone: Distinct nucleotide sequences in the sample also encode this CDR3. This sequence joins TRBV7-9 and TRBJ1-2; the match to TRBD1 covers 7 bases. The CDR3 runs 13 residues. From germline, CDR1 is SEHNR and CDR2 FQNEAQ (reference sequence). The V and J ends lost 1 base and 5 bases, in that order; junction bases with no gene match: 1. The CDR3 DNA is TGTGCCAGCAGCTTAGGACAGGGATATGGCTACACCTTC. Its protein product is CASSLGQGYGYTF.